This record covers a single T cell receptor beta chain. In the authors' methods: Nucleated cell counts were estimated from reference gene primer amplification. Using immunoSEQ multiplex PCR, the repertoire was profiled, and TCRdb retains in-frame clones only, with some absent. V and J calls plus clone size are reproduced from that table; the DNA served to infer D and trimming. Among around 280,000 clones, roughly 87% were seen once, and the ten largest hold 6% to 7%. J was trimmed by 8 bases and V by 3 bases; bases with no gene match: 8. This CDR3 comprises 14 residues. Germline V gives CDR1 SEHNR, CDR2 FQNEAQ (reference sequence). The source of the sample is a study of blood T cell repertoires in COVID-19. Researchers sorted participants into cohorts using their self-reported clinical history. Two negative PCRs, clearance, or symptom resolution had been documented for recovered Cohort 3 donors.

Sequenced material: PBMCs or T cells enriched from blood (not recorded which). This chain joins TRBV7-9 and TRBJ1-2; 8 nucleotides agree with TRBD1. The sequence was obtained from a woman between 40 and 55 years old who had recovered from COVID-19. The chain's CDR3 is CASSLEDRAGGYTF. CDR3 DNA sequence: TGTGCCAGCAGCTTGGAGGACAGGGCAGGGGGCTACACCTTC.